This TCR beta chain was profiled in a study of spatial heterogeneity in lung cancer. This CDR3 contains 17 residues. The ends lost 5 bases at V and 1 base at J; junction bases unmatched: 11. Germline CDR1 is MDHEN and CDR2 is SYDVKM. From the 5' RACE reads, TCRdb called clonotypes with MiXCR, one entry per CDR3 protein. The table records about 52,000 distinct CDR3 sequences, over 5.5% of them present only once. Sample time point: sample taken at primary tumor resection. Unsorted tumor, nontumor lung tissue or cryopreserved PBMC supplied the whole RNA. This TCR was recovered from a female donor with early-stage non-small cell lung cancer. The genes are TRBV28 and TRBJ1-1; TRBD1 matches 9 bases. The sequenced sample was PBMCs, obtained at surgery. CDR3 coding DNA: TGTGCCAGCAGTGTAACGACCGGGACAGGGACGAACACTGAAGCTTTCTTT. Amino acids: CASSVTTGTGTNTEAFF.